These T cell receptor beta chains were read from a single sample in a study of T cell repertoires in cytomegalovirus infection. Their antigens are not known. TCRdb recomputed calls from the reads with MiXCR, one row per CDR3 protein. In the table there are a few hundred thousand distinct CDR3 sequences, almost 40% of which are singletons. Material: cultured PBMCs, obtained from culture after CMV antigen stimulation. The receptors were gathered from a human donor in good health (CMV status not recorded). Some clones in this sample may be carry-over from other donors' samples. Each CDR3 is given without its conserved first and last residue. Fields, in order: J gene, D gene, clone size, V gene, CDR3 protein. D genes are given only for firm matches. The size entry is marked missing in some rows and otherwise reads once, few, many or a size class.

J gene: TRBJ1-1; D gene: NA; clone size: many; V gene: TRBV7-6; CDR3 protein: ASSNRREGTEAF
J gene: TRBJ2-5; D gene: NA; clone size: few; V gene: TRBV12-3/TRBV12-4; CDR3 protein: ASSYHSPREETQY
J gene: TRBJ1-1; D gene: NA; clone size: NA; V gene: TRBV29-1; CDR3 protein: SVGTDTEAF
J gene: TRBJ1-6; D gene: TRBD1; clone size: NA; V gene: TRBV7-6; CDR3 protein: ASSEGTGIVSYNSPLH
J gene: TRBJ2-1; D gene: TRBD2; clone size: NA; V gene: TRBV7-2; CDR3 protein: ASSLVAGTFYNEQF
J gene: TRBJ1-5; D gene: NA; clone size: few; V gene: TRBV19; CDR3 protein: ASTLEGERIGQPQH
J gene: TRBJ2-7; D gene: NA; clone size: few; V gene: TRBV7-2; CDR3 protein: ASSPHSRGPYEQY
J gene: TRBJ2-3; D gene: TRBD2; clone size: NA; V gene: TRBV9; CDR3 protein: ASSGRGGVGTVDTQY
J gene: TRBJ1-1; D gene: NA; clone size: NA; V gene: TRBV5-6; CDR3 protein: ASSLDRLRVGTEAF
J gene: TRBJ1-4; D gene: NA; clone size: NA; V gene: TRBV5-4; CDR3 protein: ASSLSQGGKLF
J gene: TRBJ2-7; D gene: NA; clone size: NA; V gene: TRBV27; CDR3 protein: ATGGRIINEQY
J gene: TRBJ1-2; D gene: NA; clone size: NA; V gene: TRBV5-6; CDR3 protein: ASSLGELRGHGYT
J gene: TRBJ1-2; D gene: NA; clone size: few; V gene: TRBV12-3/TRBV12-4; CDR3 protein: ASMQQDGYRYT
J gene: TRBJ1-2; D gene: NA; clone size: few; V gene: TRBV7-2; CDR3 protein: ASSLPGVLGYGYT
J gene: TRBJ2-1; D gene: NA; clone size: NA; V gene: TRBV20-1; CDR3 protein: SARRLAQNEQF
J gene: TRBJ2-1; D gene: TRBD2; clone size: NA; V gene: TRBV7-2; CDR3 protein: ASSGKTSGSHSYNEQF
J gene: TRBJ1-4; D gene: NA; clone size: few; V gene: TRBV7-2; CDR3 protein: ASSLQRRGDEKLF
J gene: TRBJ2-1; D gene: NA; clone size: few; V gene: TRBV20-1; CDR3 protein: SARQGTNEQF
J gene: TRBJ2-3; D gene: NA; clone size: NA; V gene: TRBV2; CDR3 protein: ASSEWSGSTDTQY
J gene: TRBJ2-7; D gene: TRBD2; clone size: few; V gene: TRBV6-1; CDR3 protein: ASSTRAGTVLAGGLLGSYEQY
J gene: TRBJ2-5; D gene: TRBD2; clone size: many; V gene: TRBV7-2; CDR3 protein: ASSFNGLAGETQY
J gene: TRBJ2-7; D gene: NA; clone size: many; V gene: TRBV11-2; CDR3 protein: ASRRIAGPQSYEQY
J gene: TRBJ2-5; D gene: NA; clone size: NA; V gene: TRBV7-6; CDR3 protein: ASSLLDYEDQETQY
J gene: TRBJ1-5; D gene: TRBD1; clone size: NA; V gene: TRBV4-3; CDR3 protein: ASSQDGGQYQPQH
J gene: TRBJ1-4; D gene: NA; clone size: many; V gene: TRBV7-2; CDR3 protein: ASSLVGGAVDEKLF
J gene: TRBJ2-1; D gene: NA; clone size: NA; V gene: TRBV5-4; CDR3 protein: ASSLYRGGYNEQF
J gene: TRBJ1-4; D gene: TRBD1; clone size: NA; V gene: TRBV6-1; CDR3 protein: ASSTQGAREKLF